This T cell receptor (beta chain) was recorded in a study of identical twins. TCRdb reprocessed the 5' RACE reads with MiXCR, giving one entry per CDR3 protein. The sample consists of 250,000 or so distinct CDR3 sequences, approximately 7% of them appearing once. This clonotype was observed at least ten times. Trimming pared 4 bases from V and 2 bases from J, leaving 12 bases between. Germline CDR1 is SQVTM and CDR2 is ANQGSEA. This CDR3 spans 14 amino acids. The same data also contributed to another study, on yellow fever vaccine responses in identical twins.

J is TRBJ2-1 and V is TRBV29-1, with D tentatively TRBD1 (6 bases). This clonotype originated in a woman under 30 in good health. Sequencing used memory (CD45RO+) T cells sorted from blood. CDR3 DNA: TGCAGCGTTGTTTGGCAGGGGACCTACAATGAGCAGTTCTTC. Its protein product is CSVVWQGTYNEQFF.